This T cell receptor beta chain comes out of a study of cytomegalovirus exposure and HLA in healthy donors. This CDR3 has 14 amino acids. CDR1 and CDR2 from the germline V gene are MNHNS and SASEGT. PCR amplification relied on 60 Vbeta primers (plus 13 Jbeta primers). TCRdb's table, derived via immunoSEQ multiplex PCR, lists solely in-frame clones and lacks some. Of about 73,000 clones listed, about 81% are singletons. The sequenced material came from PBMCs. The chain carries TRBV6-1 and TRBJ2-5, with TRBD1 matching over 8 bases. The closer fit of TRBJ2-7 to the DNA end suggests the J call may be wrong. This clonotype was sampled from a man in his 70s in good health and CMV-seronegative. In DNA, the CDR3 is TGTGCCAGCAGAAGGACAGGGACCTCCTACGAGCAGTACTTC. Translating gives CASRRTGTSYEQYF.